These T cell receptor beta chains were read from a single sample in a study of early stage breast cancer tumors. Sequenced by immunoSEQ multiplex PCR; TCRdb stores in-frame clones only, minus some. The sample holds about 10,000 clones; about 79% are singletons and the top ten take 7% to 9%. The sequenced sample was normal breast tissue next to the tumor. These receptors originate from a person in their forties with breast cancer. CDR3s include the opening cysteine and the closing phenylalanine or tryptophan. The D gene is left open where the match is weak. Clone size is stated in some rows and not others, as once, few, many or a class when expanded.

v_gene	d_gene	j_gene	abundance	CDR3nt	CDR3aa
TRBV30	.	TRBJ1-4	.	TGTGCCTGGAGTGCCCAGGGAGGTGAAAAACTGTTTTTT	CAWSAQGGEKLFF
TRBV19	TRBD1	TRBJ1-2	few	TGTGCCGTCGGGAGGGGGCAAGGCTACACCTTC	CAVGRGQGYTF
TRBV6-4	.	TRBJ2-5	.	TGTGCCAGCAGTGAACAGGGCGGGGGAGAGACCCAGTACTTC	CASSEQGGGETQYF
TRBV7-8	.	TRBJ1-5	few	TGTGCCAGCAGCGCTCTACAGGGATTGACTCCCCAGCATTTT	CASSALQGLTPQHF
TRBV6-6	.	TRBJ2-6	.	TGTGCCGGCTACAGCTCTGGGGCCAACGTCCTGACTTTC	CAGYSSGANVLTF
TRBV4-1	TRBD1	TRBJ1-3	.	TGCGCCAGCAGCCAAGAGGGGGACAGACTCCTTGGGCCTGGAAACACCATATATTTT	CASSQEGDRLLGPGNTIYF
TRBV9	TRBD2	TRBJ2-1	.	TGTGCCAGCAGCGTTACTAGCGGGACCCCATACAATGAGCAGTTCTTC	CASSVTSGTPYNEQFF
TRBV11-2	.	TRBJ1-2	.	TGTGCCAGCAGCCCAGTGGGGGGGCCGGCTAACTATGGCTACACCTTC	CASSPVGGPANYGYTF
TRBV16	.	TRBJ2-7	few	TGTGCCAGCAGCCCCCCAGGGTCAACCGGGGGCCCCCGTGGGCAGTACTTC	CASSPPGSTGGPRGQYF
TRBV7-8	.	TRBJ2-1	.	TGTGCCAGCAGCTTAGGGCTCTATGAGCAGTTCTTC	CASSLGLYEQFF
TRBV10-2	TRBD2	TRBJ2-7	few	TGCGCCAGCACCGAACTAGCGGGCTACGAGCAGTACTTC	CASTELAGYEQYF
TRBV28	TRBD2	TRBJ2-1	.	TGTGCCAGCAGTTTGGGCGGGAGCATCTACAATGAGCAGTTCTTC	CASSLGGSIYNEQFF
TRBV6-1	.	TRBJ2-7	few	TGTGCCAGCAGTGAAAACTCCGAGGGCGCCGAGCAGTACTTC	CASSENSEGAEQYF
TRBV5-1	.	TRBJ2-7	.	TGCGCCAGCAGCTTTGGAGGACAGACCTCCTACGAGCAGTACTTC	CASSFGGQTSYEQYF
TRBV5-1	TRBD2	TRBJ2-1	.	TGCGCCAGCAGCCCGAGGACTAGCGGGACCCCGGTACGGATCTTC	CASSPRTSGTPVRIF
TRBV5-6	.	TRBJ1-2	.	TGTGCCAGCAGCTTGGGGGCGGCCTATGGCTACACCTTC	CASSLGAAYGYTF
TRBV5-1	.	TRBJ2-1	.	TGCGCCAGACGAGGGCCAGAGGGGGATGAGCAGTTCTTC	CARRGPEGDEQFF
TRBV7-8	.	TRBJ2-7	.	TGTGCCAGCATCGCGTTGGGGACCGACTACGAGCAGTACTTC	CASIALGTDYEQYF
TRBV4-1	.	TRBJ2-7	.	TGCGCCAGCAGCCACCTCGACGGTGACTACGAGCAGTACTTC	CASSHLDGDYEQYF
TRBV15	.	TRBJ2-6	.	TGTGCCACCAGCAGAGGCACGTCCTCTGGGGCCAACGTCCTGACTTTC	CATSRGTSSGANVLTF
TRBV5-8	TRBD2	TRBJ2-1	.	TGTGCCAGCAGCTTGGATGGGACTAGCTCCTACAATGAGCAGTTCTTC	CASSLDGTSSYNEQFF
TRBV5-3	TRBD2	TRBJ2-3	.	TGTGCCAGAAGCCCCGGACTAGGCGACACAGATACGCAGTATTTT	CARSPGLGDTDTQYF
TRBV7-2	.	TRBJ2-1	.	TGTGCCAGCAGCTTAGTTCCGTCCCTGGGAGACAATGAGCAGTTCTTC	CASSLVPSLGDNEQFF
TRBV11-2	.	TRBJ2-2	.	TGTGCCAGCAGCTTCGGACCCGGGGAGCTGTTTTTT	CASSFGPGELFF
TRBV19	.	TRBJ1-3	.	TGTGCCAGTAGTATGTCGAGGAGAGCCTCTGGAAACACCATATATTTT	CASSMSRRASGNTIYF
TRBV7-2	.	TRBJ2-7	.	TGTGCCAGCAGCTCGCGGCGAATGCTCTACGAGCAGTACTTC	CASSSRRMLYEQYF
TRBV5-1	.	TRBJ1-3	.	TGCGCCAGCAGCTCCGACCTAATAAACTCTGGAAACACCATATATTTT	CASSSDLINSGNTIYF